Listed here is a single T cell receptor beta chain. As yet, its antigen is unknown. This sample stems from a study of T cell repertoires in cytomegalovirus infection. TCRdb redid the calling of the reads with MiXCR, one entry per CDR3 protein. The sample consists of roughly 990,000 distinct CDR3 sequences, around 29% of them appearing once. The CDR3 has 14 residues. Between the trimmed V and J ends, which lost 11 bases and 4 bases, there was a span of 18 bases. Sample: cultured CD8+ T cells from PBMCs, taken from culture after CMV antigen stimulation. The chain uses TRBV12-3 or TRBV12-4 and TRBJ2-1; weak D call: TRBD2 (7 bases). The sequence came from a human donor in good health (CMV status not recorded). Some clones in this sample may be carry-over from other donors' samples. The CDR3 spells CAVRGGSHYNEQFF. CDR3 sequence (DNA): TGTGCCGTGAGGGGGGGATCTCATTACAATGAGCAGTTCTTC.